Many counts were recorded for the clone carrying this T cell receptor beta chain. Antigen unknown. This sample stems from a study of T cells in Graves' hyperthyroidism and ophthalmopathy. Overall study findings and caveats: Stable hyperthyroidism was separated from ophthalmopathy by a model based on 13 V-J features.

The investigators amplified TCR beta CDR3 regions from RNA transcripts. HTBI primers were employed in a first-round RT-PCR of the TCR CDR3. TCRdb re-called the multiplex PCR reads with MiXCR, one entry per CDR3 protein. In the table there are around 620,000 distinct CDR3 sequences, under 20% of which are singletons. The TCR was taken from a woman aged 25 to 45 with Graves' hyperthyroidism. Sample: blood.

CDR3 DNA sequence: TGTGCCAGCAGTTCAAGGGCCAGGTACCAAGAGACCCAGTACTTC. Amino acid sequence: CASSSRARYQETQYF. The chain is built from TRBV27 and TRBJ2-5; D ambiguous. The CDR3 has 15 amino acids. Trimming pared 4 bases from V and 0 bases from J, leaving 12 bases between. Germline CDR1 is MNHEY and CDR2 is SMNVEV (reference sequence).